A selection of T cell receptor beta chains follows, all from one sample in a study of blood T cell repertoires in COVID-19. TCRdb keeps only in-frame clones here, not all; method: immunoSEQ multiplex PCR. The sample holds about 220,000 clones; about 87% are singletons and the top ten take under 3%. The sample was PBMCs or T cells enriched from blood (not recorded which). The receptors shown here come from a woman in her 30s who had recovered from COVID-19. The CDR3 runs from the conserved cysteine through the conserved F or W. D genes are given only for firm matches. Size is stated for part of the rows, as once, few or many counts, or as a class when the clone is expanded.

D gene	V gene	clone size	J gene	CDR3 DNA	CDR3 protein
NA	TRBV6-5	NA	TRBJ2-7	TGTGCCAGCAGTTACTCGGTTCGGCCCCCTCGGGTCGAGCAGTACTTC	CASSYSVRPPRVEQYF
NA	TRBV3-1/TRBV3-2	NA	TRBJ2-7	TGTGCCAGCAGCCAAGCCCGGAGGCCCTACGAGCAGTACTTC	CASSQARRPYEQYF
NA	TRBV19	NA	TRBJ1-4	TGTGCCAGTAATACAGGATCAACTAATGAAAAACTGTTTTTT	CASNTGSTNEKLFF
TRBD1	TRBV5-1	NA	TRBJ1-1	TGCGCCAGCAGCCGGACAGGAATGAACACTGAAGCTTTCTTT	CASSRTGMNTEAFF
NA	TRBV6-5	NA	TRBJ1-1	TGTGCCAGCTCCCGACAGGACACTGAAGCTTTCTTT	CASSRQDTEAFF
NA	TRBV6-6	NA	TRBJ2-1	TGTGCCAGCAGTCGAACCTCCGGGACGGGAGCCTACAATGAGCAGTTCTTC	CASSRTSGTGAYNEQFF
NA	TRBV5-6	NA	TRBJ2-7	TGTGCCAGCAGCTTGTTGAGCTACGAGCAGTACTTC	CASSLLSYEQYF
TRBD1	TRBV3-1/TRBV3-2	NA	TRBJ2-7	TGTGCCAGCAGCCCGACAGGGCGCGACGAGCAGTACTTC	CASSPTGRDEQYF
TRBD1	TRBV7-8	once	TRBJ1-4	TGTGCCAGCAGAATTGACAGGGTTTATGAAAAACTGTTTTTT	CASRIDRVYEKLFF
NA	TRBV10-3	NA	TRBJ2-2	TGTGCCATCATGTCCCCGCGGTCACCCGGGGAGCTGTTTTTT	CAIMSPRSPGELFF
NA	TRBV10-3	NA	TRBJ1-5	TGTGCCATCAGTGGGTTCTATAGCAATCAGCCCCAGCATTTT	CAISGFYSNQPQHF
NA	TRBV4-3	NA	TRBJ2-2	TGCGCCAGCAGCCAACCAGGGTTGCCCGGGGAGCTGTTTTTT	CASSQPGLPGELFF
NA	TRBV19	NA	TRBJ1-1	TGTGCCAGTAGTCCACAGTGGTTGAACACTGAAGCTTTCTTT	CASSPQWLNTEAFF
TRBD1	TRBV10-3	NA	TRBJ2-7	TGTGCCATCAGGGCCCCCGGGACAGGAGGGCACGAGCAGTACTTC	CAIRAPGTGGHEQYF
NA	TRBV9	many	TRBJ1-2	TGTGCCAGCAGCGCACAGGCATTGGAGTATGGCTACACCTTC	CASSAQALEYGYTF